This entry concerns a single TCR beta chain. Germline assignment: CDR1 DFQATT and CDR2 SNEGSKA (reference sequence). CDR3 length: 12 amino acids. Trimming cost V 6 bases and J 8 bases, with 14 bases left between them. Random hexamers served to reverse transcribe roughly 0.45 to 1 ug RNA. The CDR3 of TCR beta was amplified by immunoSEQ multiplex PCR across 54 Vbeta and 13 Jbeta. TCRdb recomputed calls from the immunoSEQ multiplex PCR reads with MiXCR, one row per CDR3 protein. The sample holds about 140,000 distinct CDR3 sequences, 90% to 95% seen once. This sample was taken from a study of CD8 T cells in Susac syndrome.

The source of this sequence is a human donor with multiple sclerosis. The genes are TRBV20-1 and TRBJ2-1; weak D call: TRBD2 (5 bases). Material: CD4+ T cells from PBMCs. The CDR3 spells CSAVKLGDEQFF. The CDR3 region has the DNA TGCAGTGCGGTAAAACTAGGCGATGAGCAGTTCTTC.